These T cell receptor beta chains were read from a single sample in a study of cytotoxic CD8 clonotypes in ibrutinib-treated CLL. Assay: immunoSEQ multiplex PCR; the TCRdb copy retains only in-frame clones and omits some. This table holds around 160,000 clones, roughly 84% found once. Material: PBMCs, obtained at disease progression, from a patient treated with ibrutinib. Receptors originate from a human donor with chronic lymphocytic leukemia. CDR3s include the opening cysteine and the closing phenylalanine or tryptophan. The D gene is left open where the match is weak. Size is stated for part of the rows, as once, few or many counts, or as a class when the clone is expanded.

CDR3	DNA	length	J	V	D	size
CASSLARGTEKLFF	TGTGCCAGCAGCTTGGCGAGGGGCACTGAAAAACTGTTTTTT	14	TRBJ1-4	TRBV7-2	NA	few
CASSFPGGEQYF	TGTGCCAGCAGTTTCCCGGGGGGGGAGCAGTACTTC	12	TRBJ2-7	TRBV28	TRBD2	NA
CASSLWGSNNEQFF	TGCGCCAGCAGCTTGTGGGGTTCTAACAATGAGCAGTTCTTC	14	TRBJ2-1	TRBV5-1	NA	NA
CASSQQGSAFF	TGTGCCAGCAGCCAACAGGGTAGCGCTTTCTTT	11	TRBJ1-1	TRBV6-5	NA	NA
CASSKFLQGTTEAFF	TGTGCCAGCAGTAAATTCCTACAGGGGACCACTGAAGCTTTCTTT	15	TRBJ1-1	TRBV11-2	TRBD1	NA
CASSLGGEPNEKLFF	TGTGCCAGCAGCTTAGGCGGGGAGCCCAATGAAAAACTGTTTTTT	15	TRBJ1-4	TRBV11-3	NA	NA
CASSAVPGYGYTF	TGTGCCAGCAGCGCGGTCCCCGGGTATGGCTACACCTTC	13	TRBJ1-2	TRBV9	NA	few
CASSLEAGGIDTQYF	TGTGCCAGCAGCTTAGAGGCGGGAGGGATCGATACGCAGTATTTT	15	TRBJ2-3	TRBV11-3	TRBD2	NA
CASSRGRIGRGLEAFF	TGTGCCAGCAGCCGAGGGCGGATCGGCAGGGGACTTGAAGCTTTCTTT	16	TRBJ1-1	TRBV11-2	NA	NA
CASSSKFWNTEAFF	TGTGCCAGCAGCTCCAAGTTTTGGAACACTGAAGCTTTCTTT	14	TRBJ1-1	TRBV11-1	NA	NA
CASSQGTSSNEKLFF	TGCGCCAGCAGCCAAGGAACAAGTTCTAATGAAAAACTGTTTTTT	15	TRBJ1-4	TRBV4-3	NA	few
CASSLGPTEAFF	TGTGCCAGCAGTCTAGGACCCACTGAAGCTTTCTTT	12	TRBJ1-1	TRBV6-5	NA	few
CATLPPGEPDQPQHF	TGTGCTACCTTACCCCCCGGGGAGCCTGATCAGCCCCAGCATTTT	15	TRBJ1-5	TRBV6-5	NA	NA
CASSPGLAESTGELFF	TGTGCCAGCAGCCCAGGACTAGCGGAAAGCACCGGGGAGCTGTTTTTT	16	TRBJ2-2	TRBV7-2	TRBD2	NA
CASSSAGRGYGEDPYGYTF	TGCGCCAGCAGCTCGGCTGGCAGGGGTTATGGGGAAGACCCCTATGGCTACACCTTC	19	TRBJ1-2	TRBV5-1	NA	NA
CASSSGTGARWETQYF	TGTGCCAGCAGCTCTGGGACAGGGGCCCGCTGGGAGACCCAGTACTTC	16	TRBJ2-5	TRBV7-8	TRBD1	NA
CASSLAGQNYGYTF	TGTGCCAGCAGCTTAGCCGGACAGAACTATGGCTACACCTTC	14	TRBJ1-2	TRBV7-2	NA	NA
CASSQGIGTSYNEQFF	TGCGCCAGCAGCCAGGGGATCGGGACTTCCTACAATGAGCAGTTCTTC	16	TRBJ2-1	TRBV4-3	NA	NA
CASSVYSGTYNEQFF	TGTGCCAGCAGCGTTTATAGCGGGACCTACAATGAGCAGTTCTTC	15	TRBJ2-1	TRBV9	TRBD2	NA